This note documents a single T cell receptor (beta chain) sequence. The antigen remains unidentified. These data are taken from a study of T cell responses to AZD1222 COVID-19 vaccine. The study's findings and limits: Among those given AZD1222, only 6 or 7 were seropositive at baseline. Donors were mostly white British, more females; clonal diversity possibly underestimated.

The repertoire was sequenced with immunoSEQ multiplex PCR; TCRdb's copy has only in-frame clones and lacks some. This table holds over 20,000 clones, more than 75% found once. CDR3 length: 16 residues. V was pared by 0 bases and J by 8 bases, with 4 bases of the junction left unmatched. Germline V gene data show CDR1 as SGDLS and CDR2 as YYNGEE. Second doses at about 4 or about 12 weeks were pooled. This specimen consisted of peripheral blood, obtained 28 days after the second AZD1222 dose. The rearrangement links TRBV9 to TRBJ2-2; 13 bases are shared with TRBD2. This TCR was sampled from an adult who received the AZD1222 COVID-19 vaccine. CDR3: CASSVGTSGSWGELFF. CDR3 bases: TGTGCCAGCAGCGTAGGGACTAGCGGGAGTTGGGGGGAGCTGTTTTTT.